This TCR beta chain was observed in a study of T cells after yellow fever vaccination (dated by TCRdb to between 2019 and 2020). Turning to the overall study: The SMART-Seq v4 Ultra Low Input RNA kit was used to prepare libraries from fractions with low cell numbers. To track T-cell clones before and after primary and booster YFV17D yellow fever vaccination, bulk TCR alpha and beta repertoires were sequenced longitudinally. Two healthy male donors made up the cohort, one aged 18 to 30 years and the other aged 30 to 40 years. Blood was collected at multiple timepoints before and after primary and secondary immunization, and bulk PBMC replicates and cell subsets were isolated.

The sample's treatment or condition, from its label and the paper: live attenuated yellow fever vaccine strain. At every blood-draw timepoint, two biological replicates of bulk PBMCs were collected. A standard Ficoll-Paque protocol was used to isolate PBMCs from peripheral blood. TriZol was used to extract RNA from bulk PBMCs, CD4 and CD8 fractions, and dextramer-positive and dextramer-negative fractions. The CDR3 measures 16 amino acids from cysteine to phenylalanine. Only CDR3 DNA remains: 48 bases, in frame from the first base. The germline V end is reduced by 1 base and the J end by 0 bases; junction bases left unmatched: 4. The germline V gene (reference sequence) specifies DFQATT as CDR1 and SNEGSKA as CDR2. This clonotype appeared many times. It lacks a known antigen. Per-base qualities were not stored, and no clone one base away is much larger. Study-level results and caveats: A small share of clonotypes was detected in both CD4 and CD8 compartments, with the overlap likely arising from convergent recombination. Because abundant contaminating clonotypes from the bulk population could be contained in FACS-sorted repertoires, computational filtering was required. The secondary T-cell response was found to be weaker but faster than the primary response, with a peak reached on day 5 rather than on day 15. Because only a couple of donors were included in the study, the extent to which the findings can be generalized is limited. After the booster, most of the clones that had expanded following primary vaccination were detected again (almost 98% of CD4 and 88% of CD8), which suggests that memory was broadly maintained.

The instrument was an Illumina NovaSeq 6000. TCR cDNA was synthesized by 5'RACE template switching, which introduced a universal primer site and unique molecular identifiers. cDNA synthesis was primed from both the TCR alpha and TCR beta constant segments. Library amplification involved two PCR steps, and the second step added sample barcodes and sequencing adapters. Sequencing of the libraries was done on either Illumina HiSeq 2500 (2x100 bp) or NovaSeq (2x150 bp). The original methods were these. MIGEC handled demultiplexing of reads and collapsing into UMI consensus sequences, while MiXCR performed V(D)J alignment. Vaccine-responding clonotypes were defined with edgeR using replicate PBMC samples, requiring FDR below 0.01 and a log2 fold change above 5 up to day 15. Bulk clonotypes were assigned CD4 or CD8 identity according to which sequenced CD4 or CD8 repertoire held them at higher abundance. Using fastp trimming at Q25 and MiXCR clonotype assembly, TCRdb reanalyzed the public sequencing data and kept in-frame beta chains. Each record represents a unique CDR3 protein, reported with the most common genes and DNA among its rows. What appears here as the V and J calls and clone size reflects TCRdb's work, not the paper's. Here the sample has roughly 330,000 distinct CDR3 sequences; almost 4% occur a single time. The biggest ten clones account for around 24% of the sample.

This receptor was taken from a man aged 18 to 29 who received the YFV17D yellow fever vaccine. Sample: PBMCs, taken 5 days after the yellow fever booster vaccination. The rearranged chain carries TRBV20-1 and TRBJ1-5; TRBD1 aligns with 9 central bases. The sequence in DNA is TGCAGTGCTAGAGTTCCACAGGGGGCTAGCAATCAGCCCCAGCATTTT. The resulting protein is CSARVPQGASNQPQHF.